The rows below give T cell receptor beta chains drawn from one sample of a study of T cell responses to AZD1222 COVID-19 vaccine. Some clones are missing from TCRdb's copy, which holds only in-frame ones; the method was immunoSEQ multiplex PCR. The sample has roughly 100,000 clones; around nine tenths are singletons. This specimen consisted of peripheral blood, obtained on day 0 of AZD1222 vaccination. Receptors were obtained from an adult in good health. The CDR3 runs from the conserved cysteine through the conserved F or W.

J gene | V gene | CDR3 protein
TRBJ2-7 | TRBV11-2 | CASSLYSLGGAYEQYF
TRBJ1-4 | TRBV6-5 | CASRTGTGDEKLFF
TRBJ1-1 | TRBV7-8 | CASSYTTGGAFF
TRBJ1-1 | TRBV4-1 | CASSAPGLRTEAFF
TRBJ1-2 | TRBV6-5 | CASRRQGLGYTF
TRBJ1-5 | TRBV4-1 | CASSFGQIGDQPQHF
TRBJ1-2 | TRBV7-2 | CASNLMAGGDYGYTF
TRBJ1-6 | TRBV9 | CASSVGDRGAPLHF
TRBJ2-2 | TRBV4-1 | CASTPGQGAGELFF
TRBJ1-5 | TRBV6-5 | CASSYDRGQPQHF
TRBJ2-1 | TRBV7-7 | CASSPQLYNEQFF
TRBJ2-3 | TRBV6-5 | CASSYSGSGGAYTQYF
TRBJ2-5 | TRBV28 | CASRTGTEETQYF
TRBJ2-2 | TRBV9 | CASSVDGSGTGELFF
TRBJ2-7 | TRBV19 | CASSKVGGSSYEQYF
TRBJ1-4 | TRBV28 | CASSSPTATNEKLFF
TRBJ1-4 | TRBV2 | CASSSDMNEKLFF
TRBJ2-3 | TRBV3-1/TRBV3-2 | CASSQVLAGGPDTQYF
TRBJ2-3 | TRBV14 | CASSQTLTSGGAHGDTQYF
TRBJ2-7 | TRBV4-1 | CASSQAESSYEQYF
TRBJ1-1 | TRBV6-4 | CASRGQGGGSLGTFF
TRBJ1-5 | TRBV19 | CASRGDFSNQPQHF
TRBJ1-2 | TRBV10-3 | CAITLDRVGGYTF
TRBJ2-5 | TRBV7-2 | CASSLAARTVETQYF
TRBJ1-1 | TRBV11-2 | CASSFPGSITEAFF
TRBJ2-7 | TRBV24-1 | CATSEGNGYEQYF
TRBJ1-3 | TRBV28 | CASSYARYSGNTIYF
TRBJ2-3 | TRBV11-2 | CASSGAGGPTDTQYF
TRBJ2-7 | TRBV5-1 | CASSLLTGAYEQYF
TRBJ2-5 | TRBV6-1 | CASSEAETQYF
TRBJ1-6 | TRBV27 | CASRDLSSYNSPLHF
TRBJ2-7 | TRBV6-5 | CASSPRRTASYEQYF
TRBJ1-4 | TRBV11-2 | CASSPGWRHEKLFF
TRBJ1-1 | TRBV5-1 | CASSLLSLNTEAFF
TRBJ2-5 | TRBV5-4 | CASSLSGETQYF
TRBJ2-7 | TRBV6-5 | CASSYSKRGGIYEQYF
TRBJ1-2 | TRBV29-1 | CSAGGTFTLGYGYTF
TRBJ1-4 | TRBV29-1 | CSVEESSGREKLFF
TRBJ2-3 | TRBV9 | CASSSGASSTDTQYF
TRBJ2-7 | TRBV21-1 | CASSKKRTYEQYF
TRBJ1-1 | TRBV14 | CASSQDAPMNTEAFF